Presented here are 17 T cell receptor beta chains from one specimen sequenced in a study of multiple sclerosis patients with progressive multifocal leukoencephalopathy. Time point specified: before natalizumab initiation. TCRdb's copy holds only in-frame clones and misses some; the assay was immunoSEQ multiplex PCR. Of tens of thousands of clones in the sample, approximately 90% are singletons; the top ten hold about 1.5%. Sequenced sample: PBMCs. The receptors were gathered from a human donor with multiple sclerosis.

On this clone: At one boundary the junction diverges from the germline segment, which might be a read error. The gene calls are TRBV5-4 and TRBJ2-7; 8 bases align to TRBD2. Germline-derived CDR1 and CDR2 are SGHNT and YYREEE (reference sequence). The CDR3 is made up of 16 amino acids. This CDR3 is CASTLGGGSGTYEQYF. CDR3 coding DNA: TGTGCCAGCACCTTGGGCGGCGGTAGCGGGACCTACGAGCAGTACTTC.

This clone was counted once. V gene TRBV6-1 combines with J gene TRBJ1-6; D not resolved. V was cut by 8 bases and J by 8 bases, with 7 bases left in between. The CDR3 totals 11 residues. Germline CDR1 reads MNHNS; CDR2 reads SASEGT. The CDR3 nucleotides read TGTGCCAGCGTAGGGCATTCACCCCTCCACTTT. Translating it yields CASVGHSPLHF.

The chain is built from TRBV28 and TRBJ1-1, with 11 bases that match TRBD1. V lost 5 bases to trimming and J lost 4 bases; unmatched junction nucleotides: 6. Germline loops: CDR1 MDHEN, CDR2 SYDVKM. The CDR3 spans 15 residues. The CDR3 nucleotides are TGTGCCAGCAGTCCGGGACAGGGGGTGGGCACTGAAGCTTTCTTT. Protein: CASSPGQGVGTEAFF. The complete variable domain, with remaining parts taken from reference TRBV28 and TRBJ1-1, reads DVKVTQSSRYLVKRTGEKVFLECVQDMDHENMFWYRQDPGLGLRLIYFSYDVKMKEKGDIPEGYSVSREKKERFSLILESASTNQTSMYLCASSPGQGVGTEAFFGQGTRLTVV.

This CDR3 reads CASSQRQGGTGELFF. CDR3 coding DNA: TGCGCCAGCAGCCAAAGACAGGGCGGCACCGGGGAGCTGTTTTTT. This chain links TRBV4-3 with TRBJ2-2, with 7 bases identical to TRBD1. V lost 2 bases and J lost 4; bases outside the gene matches: 4. The CDR3 runs to 15 residues. Germline CDR1 LGHNA, CDR2 YSLEER.

This sequence joins TRBV7-2 and TRBJ1-1, with 10 positions matching TRBD1. This CDR3 contains 15 residues. The trim removed 6 bases at V and 5 bases at J, leaving 9 bases unmatched. CDR1 and CDR2 (germline): SGHTA, FQGNSA. CDR3 in DNA: TGTGCCAGCAGATCCCGACCGGGACAGGGGACTGAAGCTTTCTTT. It is translated as CASRSRPGQGTEAFF.

The V call is TRBV5-6, the J call TRBJ2-1, with D possibly matching TRBD2 (5 bases). Germline loops: CDR1 SGHDT, CDR2 YYEEEE. Trimming removed 3 bases from V and 13 bases from J, with 17 bases in between. CDR3 length equals 13 residues. The CDR3 DNA is TGTGCCAGCAGCTCCCCTCGGGCCCCGGGACAGTTCTTC. The encoded protein is CASSSPRAPGQFF.

This rearrangement joins TRBV18 to TRBJ2-7, with 9 bases that match TRBD1. This CDR3 has 17 residues. V was clipped by 2 bases and J by 0 bases; unmatched bases: 8. Germline loops: CDR1 KGHSH, CDR2 LQKENI. DNA for the CDR3: TGTGCCAGCTCACCATTCGGACCGGGACAGGGCTCCTACGAGCAGTACTTC. This gives the protein CASSPFGPGQGSYEQYF.

This clone came up a few times. The J gene is TRBJ1-1, the V gene TRBV5-4; 7 nucleotides line up with TRBD1. Germline V gives CDR1 SGHNT, CDR2 YYREEE (reference sequence). V trimming: 6 bases; J trimming: 7 bases; junction bases outside the gene matches: 15. This CDR3 spans 15 amino acids. DNA for the CDR3: TGTGCCAGCAACAACCGGGACAGATTCGTTAGTGAAGCTTTCTTT. Translated, it gives CASNNRDRFVSEAFF.

The rearrangement uses TRBV2 and TRBJ1-1; D possibly corresponds to TRBD1 (5 bases). Germline lookup yields CDR1 SNHLY and CDR2 FYNNEI. V shed 3 bases and J shed 2 bases, with 19 bases lying between them. This CDR3 contains 17 residues. The CDR3 protein is CASSDFVGAEGNTEAFF. CDR3 bases: TGTGCCAGCAGTGACTTCGTCGGGGCAGAGGGAAACACTGAAGCTTTCTTT.

The chain joins TRBV7-2 to TRBJ2-1, with D hard to call. This CDR3 is built from 13 residues. Trimming removed 5 bases at V and 6 bases at J, with 11 bases between. CDR1 is SGHTA and CDR2 is FQGNSA in the germline V gene. The CDR3 loop is CASSLHPVNEQFF. CDR3 nucleotides: TGTGCCAGCAGCCTCCACCCAGTCAATGAGCAGTTCTTC.

V usage is TRBV5-1 and J usage is TRBJ1-3; D ambiguous. The CDR3 is 12 residues long. Deletions cut 2 bases from V and 1 base from J, with 1 base between. Germline CDR1 reads SGHRS; CDR2 reads YFSETQ. The DNA for the CDR3 is TGCGCCAGCAGCTTTTCTGGAAACACCATATATTTT. Its translation is CASSFSGNTIYF.

The rearrangement links TRBV9 to TRBJ2-3; D remains unclear. The V end was cut by 0 bases, the J end by 2 bases, with 7 bases between. Looked up from germline, CDR1 is SGDLS and CDR2 is YYNGEE. This CDR3 has 14 amino acids. CDR3 nucleotide sequence: TGTGCCAGCAGCGTAGGAACTATCACAGATACGCAGTATTTT. It is translated as CASSVGTITDTQYF.

The chain joins TRBV11-2 to TRBJ2-7; the D call may be TRBD1 or TRBD2 (5 bases each). The V and J ends lost 5 bases and 0 bases respectively, with 23 bases between them. Germline V CDR1 and CDR2: SGHAT, FQNNGV. This CDR3 is built from 18 residues. The CDR3 loop is CASSQSGAYSIPSYEQYF. CDR3 nucleotide sequence: TGTGCCAGCAGCCAATCCGGGGCCTACTCCATCCCCTCCTACGAGCAGTACTTC.

In DNA form, the CDR3 reads TGTGCCAGCAGTGATGGGGACCCCTCTGGAAACACCATATATTTT. This gives the protein CASSDGDPSGNTIYF. The rearrangement links TRBV6-1 to TRBJ1-3, with a possible D match to TRBD1 (5 bases). The V end lost 3 bases, the J end lost 0 bases, and 9 bases lay between the germline ends. Germline CDR1 MNHNS, CDR2 SASEGT. CDR3 length: 15 residues.

The DNA of the CDR3 is TGTGCCAGCAGCCTAGCGGGTAATGAGCAGTTCTTC. The encoded protein is CASSLAGNEQFF. V gene TRBV5-5 combines with J gene TRBJ2-1, with TRBD2 matching 8 bases. After removal of 4 bases from V and 7 bases from J, the junction contained 1 base not matched to a gene. CDR1 and CDR2 from the germline V gene are SGHKS and YYEKEE (reference sequence). The CDR3 runs 12 residues.

The chain recombines TRBV15 with TRBJ2-7; weak D call: TRBD2 (6 bases). The length of the CDR3 is 14 residues. V was pared by 4 bases and J by 3 bases, with 13 bases between. CDR1 is LNHNV and CDR2 is YYDKDF in the germline V gene (reference sequence). The CDR3 DNA is TGTGCCACCAGCACCCCGGGACTTCGCTACGAGCAGTACTTC. The encoded protein is CATSTPGLRYEQYF.

V and J are TRBV29-1 and TRBJ1-5; D might be TRBD1 (5 bases). V lost 6 bases and J lost 6, with 15 bases in between. The germline CDR1 and CDR2 sequences are SQVTM and ANQGSEA. The CDR3 is made up of 13 amino acids. In DNA, the CDR3 is TGCAGCGTCGGCGGGACCGCGGGTCAGCCCCAGCATTTT. As protein: CSVGGTAGQPQHF.